This TCR beta chain was found in a study of blood T cell repertoires in COVID-19. In the study overall: Italy, Spain and the United States were the sources of the convalescent and acute COVID-19 samples.

Trimming removed 0 bases from V and 6 bases from J, with 15 bases in between. The CDR3 loop spans 16 amino acids. Germline V gene lookup returns CDR1 SGHRS and CDR2 YFSETQ. The data were produced by immunoSEQ multiplex PCR, yet TCRdb's version contains in-frame clones alone and is incomplete. The table lists roughly 250,000 clones, around four fifths of them singletons, with approximately 4% in the top ten. This TCR was sampled from a woman between 40 and 55 years old with active or convalescent COVID-19. The rearrangement uses TRBV5-1 and TRBJ1-4, with D possibly matching TRBD1 (5 bases). The sample taken for sequencing was peripheral blood. The CDR3 DNA is TGCGCCAGCAGCTTGGCCGTGGCAGGGCCCCATGAAAAACTGTTTTTT. It specifies CASSLAVAGPHEKLFF.